This T cell receptor (beta chain) emerged from a study of tumor-infiltrating lymphocytes in primary liver carcinoma. The overall study: Recorded tumor stage was T1-T3 N0M0, with diameters of roughly 4 to 10 cm.

Co-extracted RNA and DNA came from around 18-30 mg of unsorted bulk tissue. All tumor samples contained more than 80% viable tumor cells. Germline CDR1 and CDR2: DFQATT and SNEGSKA (reference sequence). This CDR3 has 13 amino acids. Deletions cut 0 bases from V and 3 bases from J, with 8 bases between. TCR beta cDNA was reverse-transcribed from roughly 520 ng of total RNA. The reaction used a constant-region primer and ProtoScript II reverse transcriptase. Generation of the TCR beta libraries relied on three nested multiplex PCR rounds using slightly modified ARM-PCR. Rounds one and two of PCR, each of 10 cycles, were primed with TRBV1-TRBV30 forward primers and a C-beta reverse primer. MiXCR, applied by TCRdb to the multiplex PCR reads, yields one record per CDR3 protein. The data contain 40,000 to 60,000 distinct CDR3 sequences, less than 75% of them singletons.

The TCR sequence derives from a man between 35 and 55 years old with primary liver carcinoma and hepatitis B virus infection. The chain employs TRBV20-1 and TRBJ2-5; unclear D gene. The sample was liver tumor tissue from sampling region 5. As for subset: tumor region T5, tumor centre. The CDR3 DNA reads TGCAGTGCTAGAGAGCGGATTAAAGAGACCCAGTACTTC. Encoded protein: CSARERIKETQYF.